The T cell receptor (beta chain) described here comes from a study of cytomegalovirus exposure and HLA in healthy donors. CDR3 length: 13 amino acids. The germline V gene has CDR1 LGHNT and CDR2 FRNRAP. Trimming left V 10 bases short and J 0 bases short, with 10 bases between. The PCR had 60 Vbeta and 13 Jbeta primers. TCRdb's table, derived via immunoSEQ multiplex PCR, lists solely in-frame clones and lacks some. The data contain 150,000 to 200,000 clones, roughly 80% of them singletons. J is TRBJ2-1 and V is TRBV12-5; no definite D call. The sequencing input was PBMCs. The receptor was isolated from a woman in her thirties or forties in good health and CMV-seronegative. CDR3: CATAVGSYNEQFF. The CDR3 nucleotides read TGTGCTACGGCGGTGGGCTCCTACAATGAGCAGTTCTTC.